Presented here are 22 T cell receptor beta chains from one specimen sequenced in a study of blood T cell repertoires in COVID-19. Sequencing used immunoSEQ multiplex PCR; TCRdb keeps in-frame clones, though not all of them. This sample has almost 400,000 clones, with about 87% found just once. Sequencing was performed on peripheral blood. These TCRs come from a woman aged 55-75 years with COVID-19, enrolled during active disease.

The CDR3 here is CASSLGLAGGHQETQYF. CDR3 nucleotide sequence: TGCGCCAGCAGCCTTGGACTAGCGGGGGGGCACCAAGAGACCCAGTACTTC. This sequence joins TRBV5-1 and TRBJ2-5; TRBD2 matches at 15 bases. Per the germline V gene, CDR1 is SGHRS and CDR2 is YFSETQ. V lost 4 bases, J lost 0 bases, and 4 bases stayed unmatched. The CDR3 is 17 residues long. The full variable domain, in which reference TRBV5-1 and TRBJ2-5 provide the parts outside the CDR3, is KAGVTQTPRYLIKTRGQQVTLSCSPISGHRSVSWYQQTPGQGLQFLFEYFSETQRNKGNFPGRFSGRQFSNSRSEMNVSTLELGDSALYLCASSLGLAGGHQETQYFGPGTRLLVL.

The genes are TRBV5-1 and TRBJ1-4; D gene ambiguous. Germline CDR1 reads SGHRS; CDR2 reads YFSETQ. V was clipped by 3 bases and J by 5 bases, with 14 bases between them. The CDR3 runs 15 residues. CDR3 sequence: CASSSGGNLNEKLFF. For the CDR3, the DNA is TGCGCCAGCAGCTCGGGCGGGAACTTGAATGAAAAACTGTTTTTT.

This chain connects TRBV3-1 (or the pseudogene TRBV3-2) to TRBJ1-2, with 7 bases identical to TRBD1. CDR3 size: 14 residues. Per the germline V gene, CDR1 is LGHDT and CDR2 is YNNKEL (reference sequence). The ends lost 5 bases at V and 0 bases at J; junction bases unmatched: 3. In DNA form, the CDR3 reads TGTGCCAGCAGCACAGGGGCCGCTAACTATGGCTACACCTTC. Amino acid sequence: CASSTGAANYGYTF.

CDR3 DNA sequence: TGTGCCAGCAGCTCGACAGCGAGCAATCAGCCCCAGCATTTT. Amino acids: CASSSTASNQPQHF. The chain combines TRBV6-6 with TRBJ1-5; D is perhaps TRBD1 (5 bases). CDR1 and CDR2 from the germline V gene are MNHNY and SVGAGI (reference sequence). The CDR3 length is 14 residues. V was trimmed by 6 bases and J by 1 base, leaving 10 bases between them.

The CDR3 nucleotides read TGCAGCGTTGAAGGGGGGGAGTACTATAACAATGAGCAGTTCTTC. This translates into CSVEGGEYYNNEQFF. V and J are TRBV29-1 and TRBJ2-1, with a weak D call TRBD2 (6 bases). Germline assignment: CDR1 SQVTM and CDR2 ANQGSEA. There are 15 residues in the CDR3. V was shortened by 1 base and J by 5 bases, with 15 bases between the two germline ends.

This clone has a count of ten or more. V gene TRBV5-4 combines with J gene TRBJ2-7; TRBD1 might be the D (6 bases). Germline CDR1 SGHNT, CDR2 YYREEE (reference sequence). There are 14 residues in the CDR3. Trimming pared 3 bases from V and 5 bases from J, leaving 15 bases between. The DNA for the CDR3 is TGTGCCAGCAGCTCAAAGAACAGGGTAGACGAGCAGTACTTC. Its translation: CASSSKNRVDEQYF.

This chain joins TRBV10-1 and TRBJ2-6; TRBD1 aligns across 8 bases. CDR3 length: 17 amino acids. After removal of 10 bases from V and 2 bases from J, the junction contained 13 bases not matched to a gene. Germline CDR1 is WNHNN and CDR2 is SYGVQD (reference sequence). The CDR3 region is CANRDRIGKAGANVLTF. The CDR3 bases are TGCGCCAACCGGGACAGGATAGGAAAAGCTGGGGCCAACGTCCTGACTTTC.

The rearrangement uses TRBV4-1 and TRBJ1-4; 11 positions match TRBD1. V lost 2 bases to trimming and J lost 6 bases; unmatched junction nucleotides: 2. The CDR3 loop spans 15 amino acids. CDR1 is MGHRA and CDR2 is YSYEKL in the germline V gene. The CDR3 DNA reads TGCGCCAGCAGCCAATGGGGACAGGGGGATGAAAAACTGTTTTTT. It yields the protein CASSQWGQGDEKLFF.

This chain uses TRBV7-3 with TRBJ1-1; 7 nucleotides align to TRBD1. Germline CDR1 SGHTA, CDR2 FQGTGA. The trim removed 3 bases at V and 6 bases at J, leaving 4 bases unmatched. This CDR3 has 13 amino acids. CDR3 coding DNA: TGTGCCAGCAGCTTTGACAGGGTGGCTGAAGCTTTCTTT. Translation: CASSFDRVAEAFF.

CDR3 sequence reads: CASRGAGDLAGELFF. In DNA form, the CDR3 reads TGTGCCAGCAGGGGGGCTGGGGATCTGGCCGGGGAGCTGTTTTTT. This chain connects TRBV28 to TRBJ2-2; TRBD1 is a possible D gene (6 bases). V lost 6 bases and J 6 bases, leaving 17 bases between the germline ends. CDR1 and CDR2 (germline): MDHEN, SYDVKM. The CDR3 is 15 residues long.

The chain combines TRBV24-1 with TRBJ1-1, with 7 nucleotides matching TRBD1. CDR3 length: 13 amino acids. CDR1 is KGHDR and CDR2 is SFDVKD in the germline V gene. The J segment lost 0 bases and the V segment lost 7 bases, leaving 1 base of the junction unmatched. Here the CDR3 reads CATRGQVNTEAFF. The DNA of the CDR3 is TGTGCCACCAGAGGACAGGTGAACACTGAAGCTTTCTTT.

The V and J genes are TRBV29-1 and TRBJ1-2, with D perhaps TRBD1 (5 bases). V lost 4 bases and J 4 bases, leaving 19 bases between the germline ends. The CDR3 length is 15 residues. CDR1 is SQVTM and CDR2 is ANQGSEA in the germline V gene. CDR3 coding DNA: TGCAGCGTTGTGGTTCCTGGACAACACGCCTATGGCTACACCTTC. Protein product: CSVVVPGQHAYGYTF. Full variable domain (missing parts from reference TRBV29-1 and TRBJ1-2): SAVISQKPSRDICQRGTSLTIQCQVDSQVTMMFWYRQQPGQSLTLIATANQGSEATYESGFVIDKFPISRPNLTFSTLTVSNMSPEDSSIYLCSVVVPGQHAYGYTFGSGTRLTVV.

This clone appeared once. The chain is built from TRBV29-1 and TRBJ2-7; D remains unclear. Trimming shortened V by 0 bases and J by 12 bases, and 15 bases separated the two germline ends. The CDR3 loop spans 12 amino acids. Germline loops: CDR1 SQVTM, CDR2 ANQGSEA. CDR3 nucleotides: TGCAGCGTTGAAGAAACGACTTCCAAAAGGTACTTC. Translation: CSVEETTSKRYF.

In the case of this clone: At one end the junction does not follow the germline gene, possibly because of a read error. CDR3 nucleotide sequence: TGTGCCAGCAGCTTAACGGTGACTAGCGGGGTGATCTTC. Translating it yields CASSLTVTSGVIF. V gene TRBV7-3 combines with J gene TRBJ2-7, with 11 positions matching TRBD2. Germline CDR1 is SGHTA and CDR2 is FQGTGA. The CDR3 totals 13 residues.

Notes on this clone: This sample also contains other DNA sequences that code for the same CDR3. The chain links TRBV6-1 to TRBJ2-7; TRBD1 agrees at 10 bases. The CDR3 totals 15 residues. Germline V gene lookup returns CDR1 MNHNS and CDR2 SASEGT. V was clipped by 2 bases and J by 4 bases; unmatched bases: 5. The CDR3, as DNA: TGTGCCAGCAGTGAAAGGGGACAGGGGAGTTACGAGCAGTACTTC. Its protein is CASSERGQGSYEQYF.

The chain uses TRBV5-6 and TRBJ2-2, with 7 nucleotides matching TRBD2. The CDR3 consists of 17 residues. V trimming: 3 bases; J trimming: 0 bases; junction bases outside the gene matches: 8. CDR1 and CDR2 from the germline V gene are SGHDT and YYEEEE. The DNA of the CDR3 is TGTGCCAGCAGCTGGGGCAGCGGGAAAGCGAACACCGGGGAGCTGTTTTTT. This sequence encodes CASSWGSGKANTGELFF.

In regard to this clone: Other DNA sequences in this sample translate to the same CDR3. The chain links TRBV3-1 (or the pseudogene TRBV3-2) to TRBJ2-7; D is unresolved. Germline loops: CDR1 LGHDT, CDR2 YNNKEL (reference sequence). V lost 3 bases, J lost 0 bases, and 3 bases lay in between. The CDR3 has 12 amino acids. The CDR3 nucleotides are TGTGCCAGCAGCCAGAGCTCCTACGAGCAGTACTTC. This gives the protein CASSQSSYEQYF.

The chain combines TRBV30 with TRBJ2-7, with D possibly matching TRBD2 (7 bases). The CDR3 loop spans 14 amino acids. Trimming removed 0 bases at V and 4 bases at J, with 13 bases between. Germline CDR1 GTSNPN, CDR2 SVGIG (reference sequence). The CDR3 loop reads CAWSVGGAKYEQYF. CDR3 nucleotide sequence: TGTGCCTGGAGTGTGGGGGGGGCGAAGTACGAGCAGTACTTC.

The chain recombines TRBV6-5 with TRBJ2-2; 9 nucleotides align to TRBD1. This CDR3 region has 15 residues. The ends lost 6 bases at V and 1 base at J; junction bases unmatched: 3. Germline CDR1 is MNHEY and CDR2 is SVGAGI. The CDR3 reads CASSRQGGNTGELFF. Written as DNA, the CDR3 is TGTGCCAGCAGCCGACAGGGGGGGAACACCGGGGAGCTGTTTTTT.

This clone was counted between two and nine times. CDR3 amino acids: CATRQGDEQYF. CDR3 sequence (DNA): TGTGCCACCAGGCAGGGGGACGAGCAGTACTTC. The chain links TRBV24-1 to TRBJ2-7; 7 positions agree with TRBD1. V shed 7 bases and J 5 bases; nucleotides not matched to a gene: 1. From germline, CDR1 is KGHDR and CDR2 SFDVKD. The length of the CDR3 is 11 residues.

This chain links TRBV6-5 with TRBJ2-3; 9 bases fit TRBD2. V shed 8 bases, J shed 2 bases, and the junction held 8 bases outside the gene matches. The CDR3 sequence is 15 residues long. CDR1 MNHEY and CDR2 SVGAGI come from the germline V gene. This CDR3 is CASGGAGGHTDTQYF. The CDR3 region has the DNA TGTGCCAGCGGGGGAGCGGGGGGCCACACAGATACGCAGTATTTT.

This clone was seen a single time. The gene calls are TRBV9 and TRBJ1-6, with 7 bases identical to TRBD1. J lost 10 bases, V lost 3 bases, and 16 bases had no gene match. CDR3 length: 17 residues. The germline gives CDR1 SGDLS, CDR2 YYNGEE. The CDR3 DNA sequence: TGTGCCAGCAGCGCCAAAGATGGAGGGACAGCAACATCACCCCTCCACTTT. This gives the protein CASSAKDGGTATSPLHF.